Only a few counts were recorded for the clone carrying this T cell receptor beta chain. All patients picked for sequencing had shown, by flow cytometry, an expansion of CD8+CD57+ cells. Genomic DNA, serving as template, underwent TCR beta VDJ and CDR3 profiling. TCRdb processed the reads anew with MiXCR; each CDR3 protein has one entry. Of some 180,000 distinct CDR3 sequences in the sample, roughly 65% are singletons; the top ten hold about 44%. V shed 6 bases, J shed 0 bases, and the junction held 12 bases outside the gene matches. The CDR3 loop spans 18 amino acids. Germline V gene sequence: CDR1 WNHNN, CDR2 SYGVQD (reference sequence). This sample was included in a study of CD8+CD57+ T cells in acquired aplastic anemia.

Sequenced material: sorted CD4+, CD8+, or CD8+CD57+ T cells (not recorded which) from PBMCs. J is TRBJ1-5 and V is TRBV10-1; 9 nucleotides agree with TRBD1. This receptor was obtained from a human donor with aplastic anemia. The CDR3 coding sequence is TGCGCCAGCAGACCAGCGGGACAGGGCCGATATAGCAATCAGCCCCAGCATTTT. Protein product: CASRPAGQGRYSNQPQHF.